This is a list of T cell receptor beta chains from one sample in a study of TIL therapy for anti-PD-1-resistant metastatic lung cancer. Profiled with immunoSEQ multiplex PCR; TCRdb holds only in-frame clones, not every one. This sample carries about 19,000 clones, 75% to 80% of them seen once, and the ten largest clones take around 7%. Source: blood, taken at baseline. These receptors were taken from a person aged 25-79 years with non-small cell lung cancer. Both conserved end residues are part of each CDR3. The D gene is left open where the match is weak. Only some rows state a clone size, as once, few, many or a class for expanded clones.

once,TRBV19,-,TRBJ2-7,CASGPGMHEQYF,TGTGCCAGTGGTCCAGGGATGCACGAGCAGTACTTC
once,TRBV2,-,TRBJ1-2,CASGALGDYGYTF,TGTGCCAGCGGCGCTTTGGGAGACTATGGCTACACCTTC
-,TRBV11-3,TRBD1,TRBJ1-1,CASSRGQDTEAFF,TGTGCCAGCAGCCGCGGACAGGACACTGAAGCTTTCTTT
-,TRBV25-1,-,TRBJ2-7,CASSVASGPTYEQYF,TGTGCCAGCAGTGTGGCTTCTGGCCCCACCTACGAGCAGTACTTC
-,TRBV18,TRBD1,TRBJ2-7,CASSPGDSYEQYF,TGTGCCAGCTCACCTGGGGACAGCTACGAGCAGTACTTC
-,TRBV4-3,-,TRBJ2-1,CASSQGAESYNEQFF,TGCGCCAGCAGCCAAGGGGCAGAGAGCTACAATGAGCAGTTCTTC
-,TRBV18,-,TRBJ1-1,CASSPQDSLVTEAFF,TGTGCCAGCTCACCACAGGACAGTTTGGTCACTGAAGCTTTCTTT
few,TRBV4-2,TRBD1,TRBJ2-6,CASSIPGQGASGANVLTF,TGTGCCAGCAGCATTCCGGGACAGGGGGCTTCTGGGGCCAACGTCCTGACTTTC
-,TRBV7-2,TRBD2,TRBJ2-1,CASSNRLAGLNNEQFF,TGTGCCAGCAGCAACCGACTAGCGGGGTTAAACAATGAGCAGTTCTTC
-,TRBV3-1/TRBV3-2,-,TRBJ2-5,CASSQDVSGYRRTQYF,TGTGCCAGCAGCCAAGACGTGTCGGGTTACCGTAGGACCCAGTACTTC
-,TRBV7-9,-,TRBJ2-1,CASSLRQASGNEQFF,TGTGCCAGCAGCTTACGTCAGGCCTCCGGCAATGAGCAGTTCTTC
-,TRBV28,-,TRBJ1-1,CASRNQGLTEAFF,TGTGCCAGCAGGAATCAGGGGCTCACTGAAGCTTTCTTT
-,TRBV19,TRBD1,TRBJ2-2,CASSTGTGLNTGELFF,TGTGCCAGTAGTACCGGGACAGGGCTGAACACCGGGGAGCTGTTTTTT
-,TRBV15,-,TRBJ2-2,CATSRADGSGPGELFF,TGTGCCACCAGCAGAGCGGACGGCTCGGGCCCCGGGGAGCTGTTTTTT
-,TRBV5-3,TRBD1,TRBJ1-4,CASHLQGTNEKLFF,TGTGCCAGTCACTTACAGGGGACTAATGAAAAACTGTTTTTT
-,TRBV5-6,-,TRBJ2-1,CASSLRGSYNEQFF,TGTGCCAGCAGCTTGAGAGGGTCCTACAATGAGCAGTTCTTC
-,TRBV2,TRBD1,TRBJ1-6,CASSRDRGYSPLHF,TGTGCCAGCAGCCGGGACAGGGGGTATTCACCCCTCCACTTT
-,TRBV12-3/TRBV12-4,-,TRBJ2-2,CASRRTRAGELFF,TGTGCCAGCAGGAGGACCCGGGCCGGGGAGCTGTTTTTT
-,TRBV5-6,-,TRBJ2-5,CASSSRDPIQETQYF,TGTGCCAGCAGCTCTCGTGACCCGATCCAAGAGACCCAGTACTTC
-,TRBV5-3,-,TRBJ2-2,CARSWVVSGELFF,TGTGCCAGAAGCTGGGTCGTTAGCGGGGAGCTGTTTTTT
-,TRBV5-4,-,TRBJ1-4,CASSSRFSGAGEKLFF,TGTGCCAGCAGCTCCCGATTTTCCGGGGCTGGTGAAAAACTGTTTTTT
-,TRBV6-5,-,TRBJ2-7,CASSYRDGAYEQYF,TGTGCCAGCAGTTACCGGGACGGAGCCTACGAGCAGTACTTC
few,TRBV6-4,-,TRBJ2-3,CASSQGPSTDTQYF,TGTGCCAGCAGCCAGGGGCCTTCCACAGATACGCAGTATTTT
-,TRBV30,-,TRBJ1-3,CAWRRTAGNTIYF,TGTGCCTGGAGACGGACAGCTGGAAACACCATATATTTT
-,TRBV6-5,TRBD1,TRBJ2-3,CASTRDRPSTDTQYF,TGTGCCAGCACCCGGGACAGGCCCTCGACAGATACGCAGTATTTT
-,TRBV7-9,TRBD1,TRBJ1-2,CASSLAQGARYYGYTF,TGTGCCAGCAGCTTAGCCCAGGGGGCGCGTTACTATGGCTACACCTTC
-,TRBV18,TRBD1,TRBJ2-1,CASSPGDRRSYNEQFF,TGTGCCAGCTCACCAGGGGACAGGCGCTCCTACAATGAGCAGTTCTTC
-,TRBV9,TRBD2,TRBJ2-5,CASSALGRETQYF,TGTGCCAGCAGCGCCCTCGGGAGGGAGACCCAGTACTTC
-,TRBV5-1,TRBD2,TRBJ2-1,CASSETSGGASYNEQFF,TGCGCCAGCAGCGAAACTAGCGGGGGGGCCTCCTACAATGAGCAGTTCTTC
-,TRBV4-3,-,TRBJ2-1,CASSDGYYNEQFF,TGCGCCAGCAGCGACGGTTATTACAATGAGCAGTTCTTC
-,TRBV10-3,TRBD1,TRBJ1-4,CAIGTGTNEKLFF,TGTGCCATCGGGACAGGGACTAATGAAAAACTGTTTTTT
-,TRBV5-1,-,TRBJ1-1,CASSLGGVNTEAFF,TGCGCCAGCAGCTTGGGCGGAGTGAACACTGAAGCTTTCTTT
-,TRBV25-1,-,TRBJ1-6,CASSEMTGRNSPLHF,TGTGCCAGCAGTGAAATGACAGGACGAAATTCACCCCTCCACTTT
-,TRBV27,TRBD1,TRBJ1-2,CASSLGHGQGFNYGYTF,TGTGCCAGCAGTTTAGGGCACGGACAGGGCTTCAACTATGGCTACACCTTC
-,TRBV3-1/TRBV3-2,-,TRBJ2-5,CASSQDRLNPQETQYF,TGTGCCAGCAGCCAAGACAGACTTAATCCCCAGGAGACCCAGTACTTC
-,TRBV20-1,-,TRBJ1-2,CSAGQGGGYTF,TGCAGTGCTGGCCAGGGAGGCGGCTACACCTTC
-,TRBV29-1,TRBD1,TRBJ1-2,CSVDRVSGYTF,TGCAGCGTAGACAGGGTCTCCGGCTACACCTTC
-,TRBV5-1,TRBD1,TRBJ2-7,CASSSNRGISEQYF,TGCGCCAGCAGCTCCAACAGGGGGATAAGCGAGCAGTACTTC
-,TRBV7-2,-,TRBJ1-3,CASSLVGGQGGNTIYF,TGTGCCAGCAGCTTGGTTGGGGGGCAGGGTGGAAACACCATATATTTT
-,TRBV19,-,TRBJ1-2,CASSARNYGYTF,TGTGCCAGTAGTGCGCGAAACTATGGCTACACCTTC
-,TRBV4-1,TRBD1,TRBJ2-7,CASSQGTGKEQYF,TGCGCCAGCAGCCAAGGGACAGGGAAGGAGCAGTACTTC
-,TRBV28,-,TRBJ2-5,CASSLAGSSGTQYF,TGTGCCAGCAGTTTAGCCGGTTCTTCGGGGACCCAGTACTTC
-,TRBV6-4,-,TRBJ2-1,CASSDSVERWDEQFF,TGTGCCAGCAGTGACTCGGTGGAGAGGTGGGATGAGCAGTTCTTC
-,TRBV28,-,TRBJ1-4,CASRESGALNEKLFF,TGTGCCAGCAGGGAGTCCGGGGCCCTTAATGAAAAACTGTTTTTT
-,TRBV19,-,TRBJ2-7,CASSKDLRVGYEQYF,TGTGCCAGTAGTAAGGACCTCAGGGTGGGCTACGAGCAGTACTTC
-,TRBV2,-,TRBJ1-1,CASSEALGPGRAFF,TGTGCCAGCAGTGAAGCGCTGGGACCGGGTCGGGCTTTCTTT
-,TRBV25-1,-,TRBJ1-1,CASRTGEVTEAFF,TGTGCCAGCAGGACCGGGGAAGTCACTGAAGCTTTCTTT
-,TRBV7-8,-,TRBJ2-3,CASSHWTVGGTDTQYF,TGTGCCAGCAGCCACTGGACAGTTGGGGGCACAGATACGCAGTATTTT
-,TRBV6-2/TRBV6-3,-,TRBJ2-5,CASSYVSNQETQYF,TGTGCCAGCAGTTACGTGTCGAATCAAGAGACCCAGTACTTC
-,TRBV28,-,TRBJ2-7,CASSSGLPGSYEQYF,TGTGCCAGCAGTTCCGGGCTCCCTGGGTCCTACGAGCAGTACTTC
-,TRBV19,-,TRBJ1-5,CASRLPNQPQHF,TGTGCCAGTAGGCTGCCCAATCAGCCCCAGCATTTT
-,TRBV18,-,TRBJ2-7,CASSPDDRTTQYF,TGTGCCAGCTCACCCGATGACAGGACCACGCAGTACTTC
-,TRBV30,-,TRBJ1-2,CAWTPGYSYGYTF,TGTGCCTGGACTCCAGGCTACAGCTATGGCTACACCTTC
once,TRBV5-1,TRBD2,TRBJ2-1,CASSSGGLAGSYNEQFF,TGCGCCAGCAGCTCGGGGGGGCTAGCGGGCTCCTACAATGAGCAGTTCTTC
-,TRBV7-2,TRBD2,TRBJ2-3,CASSLGRGASTDTQYF,TGTGCCAGCAGCTTAGGGCGGGGGGCGAGTACAGATACGCAGTATTTT
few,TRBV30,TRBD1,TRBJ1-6,CACHGTGRNSPLHF,TGTGCCTGCCACGGGACAGGGAGAAATTCACCCCTCCACTTT
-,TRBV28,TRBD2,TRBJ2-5,CASRNGRAYQETQYF,TGTGCCAGCAGGAACGGGAGGGCGTACCAAGAGACCCAGTACTTC
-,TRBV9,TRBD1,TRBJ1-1,CASSFQGANTEAFF,TGTGCCAGCAGCTTCCAGGGGGCCAACACTGAAGCTTTCTTT
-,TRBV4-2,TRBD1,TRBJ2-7,CASSLDRGPSYEQYF,TGTGCCAGCAGCCTGGACAGGGGACCATCCTACGAGCAGTACTTC